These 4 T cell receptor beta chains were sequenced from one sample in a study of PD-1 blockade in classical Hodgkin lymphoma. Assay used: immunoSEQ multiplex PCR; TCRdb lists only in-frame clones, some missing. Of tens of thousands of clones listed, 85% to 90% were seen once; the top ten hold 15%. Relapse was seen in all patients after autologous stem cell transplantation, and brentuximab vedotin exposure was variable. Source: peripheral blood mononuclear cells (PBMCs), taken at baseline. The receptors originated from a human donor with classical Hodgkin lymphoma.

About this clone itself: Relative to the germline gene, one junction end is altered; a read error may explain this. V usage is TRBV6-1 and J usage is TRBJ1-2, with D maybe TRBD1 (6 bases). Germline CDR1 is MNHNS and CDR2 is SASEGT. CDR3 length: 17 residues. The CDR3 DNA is TGTGCCAGCAGGGAAGTAAGGGGGGCCTTAGCTAACTATGGCTACACCTTC. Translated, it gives CASREVRGALANYGYTF.

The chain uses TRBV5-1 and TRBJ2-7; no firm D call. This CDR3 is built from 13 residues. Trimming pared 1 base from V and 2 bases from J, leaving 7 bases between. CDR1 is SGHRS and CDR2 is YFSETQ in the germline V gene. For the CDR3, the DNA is TGCGCCAGCAGCTTGCAGGACGCCTACGAGCAGTACTTC. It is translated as CASSLQDAYEQYF.

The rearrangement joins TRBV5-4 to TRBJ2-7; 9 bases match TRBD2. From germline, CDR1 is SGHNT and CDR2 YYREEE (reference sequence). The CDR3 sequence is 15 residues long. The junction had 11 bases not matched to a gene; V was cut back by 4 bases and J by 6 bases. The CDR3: CASSVAGGQKGEQYF. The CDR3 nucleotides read TGTGCCAGCAGCGTTGCGGGGGGGCAAAAGGGCGAGCAGTACTTC.

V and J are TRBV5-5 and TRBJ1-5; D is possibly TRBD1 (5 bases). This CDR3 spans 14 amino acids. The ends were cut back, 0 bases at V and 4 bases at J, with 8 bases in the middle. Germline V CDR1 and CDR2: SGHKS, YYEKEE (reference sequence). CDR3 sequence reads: CASSLVAGNQPQHF. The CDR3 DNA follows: TGTGCCAGCAGCTTGGTGGCAGGGAATCAGCCCCAGCATTTT.